This T cell receptor (beta chain) was captured in a study of cytomegalovirus exposure and HLA in healthy donors. Findings and caveats of the study: Researchers catalogued about 160 TCR beta chains as cytomegalovirus-associated. Per a later analysis, HLA-associated TCR beta chains showed more clonal expansion than other, equally common TCR beta chains. An analysis that was carried out later associated 16,000 or so TCR beta sequences with HLA alleles at 0.05 false discovery rate.

CDR1 is MGHDK, CDR2 SYGVNS, per germline. The CDR3 runs to 13 residues. V lost 8 bases to trimming and J lost 5 bases, with 15 bases between them. In the PCR, 60 Vbeta and 13 Jbeta primers were used. Clones were sequenced by immunoSEQ multiplex PCR, and TCRdb holds only the in-frame ones, with some missing. The sample lists around 98,000 clones, more than 65% occurring once. With regard to this clone: The antigen remains undetermined. A far bigger clonotype differs at one base, so this is likely a read error.

This clonotype originated in a human donor in good health. The material sequenced was PBMCs. This sequence joins TRBV25-1 and TRBJ1-1, with D maybe TRBD1 (6 bases). The CDR3 region has the DNA TGTGCCAGCGCCGACAGGCGCGGGACTGAAGCTTTCTTT. It is translated as CASADRRGTEAFF.